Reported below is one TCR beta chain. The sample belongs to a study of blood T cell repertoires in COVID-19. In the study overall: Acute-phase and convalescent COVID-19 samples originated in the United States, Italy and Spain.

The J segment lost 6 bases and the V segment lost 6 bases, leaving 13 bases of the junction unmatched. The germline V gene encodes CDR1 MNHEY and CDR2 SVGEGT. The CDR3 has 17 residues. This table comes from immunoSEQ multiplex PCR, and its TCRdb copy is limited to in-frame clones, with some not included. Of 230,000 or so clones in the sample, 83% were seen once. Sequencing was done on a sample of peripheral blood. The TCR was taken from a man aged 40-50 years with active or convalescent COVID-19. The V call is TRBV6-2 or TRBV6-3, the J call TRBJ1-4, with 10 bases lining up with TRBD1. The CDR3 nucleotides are TGTGCCAGCAGCTCCGGGACAGGGGTTAGTCGGCATGAAAAACTGTTTTTT. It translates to CASSSGTGVSRHEKLFF.